This TCR beta chain was identified during a study of spatial heterogeneity in lung cancer. Findings and caveats of the study: Expanded intratumoral alpha and beta TCR counts tracked tumor mutation counts.

The CDR3 covers 14 residues. V dropped 6 bases and J dropped 2 bases, with 14 bases sitting between them. Germline loops: CDR1 DFQATT, CDR2 SNEGSKA (reference sequence). At least ten counts were recorded for this clonotype. Its antigen is as yet unknown. Time point described: sample taken at primary tumor resection. The study sequenced unsorted whole RNA from tumor, nontumor lung or frozen PBMC. TCRdb re-derived calls from the 5' RACE reads in MiXCR, one entry per CDR3 protein. This table holds 18,000 or so distinct CDR3 sequences, about 5.8% found once. The chain has TRBV20-1 and TRBJ1-5; maybe TRBD1 (5 bases). The TCR sequence derives from a female donor with early-stage non-small cell lung cancer. The sequenced sample was lung tumor tissue, obtained at surgery. CDR3 sequence: CSAPAGTGNQPQHF. Written as DNA, the CDR3 is TGCAGTGCCCCCGCGGGGACTGGCAATCAGCCCCAGCATTTT.